This entry lists 27 T cell receptor beta chains sequenced from one sample in a study of T cell changes during pregnancy in multiple sclerosis. TCRdb keeps only in-frame clones here, not all; method: immunoSEQ multiplex PCR. The sample includes about 30,000 clones, over 75% of them seen just once. Material: CD8+ T cells from peripheral blood mononuclear cells, obtained in the second trimester of pregnancy. The receptors were sampled from a female donor with multiple sclerosis, enrolled in a pregnancy study.

This sequence joins TRBV6-5 and TRBJ2-5; a possible D gene is TRBD2 (5 bases). Trimming removed 5 bases from V and 1 base from J, with 14 bases in between. Germline V lookup: CDR1 MNHEY, CDR2 SVGAGI. The length of the CDR3 is 15 residues. The CDR3 DNA reads as TGTGCCAGCAGTCCACTAGGGAATTCCCAAGAGACCCAGTACTTC. Translated, it gives CASSPLGNSQETQYF.

The chain links TRBV27 to TRBJ1-5; D not resolved. Germline loops: CDR1 MNHEY, CDR2 SMNVEV (reference sequence). The germline V and J ends were trimmed by 5 bases and 6 bases, with 11 bases remaining between them. This CDR3 region has 13 residues. CDR3 coding DNA: TGTGCCAGCAGTCTTGGGAGGGCTCAGCCCCAGCATTTT. Its translation: CASSLGRAQPQHF.

The V and J genes are TRBV9 and TRBJ2-2; D is possibly TRBD1 (6 bases). The V end was cut by 4 bases, the J end by 4 bases, with 8 bases between. The CDR3 runs 13 residues. CDR1 and CDR2 from the germline V gene are SGDLS and YYNGEE. CDR3 in amino acids: CASSRGGTGELFF. CDR3 in DNA: TGTGCCAGCAGCCGAGGGGGCACCGGGGAGCTGTTTTTT.

V gene TRBV10-3 combines with J gene TRBJ1-2, with 9 bases lining up with TRBD1. The germline gives CDR1 ENHRY, CDR2 SYGVKD. J gave up 3 bases and V 4 bases, and 6 bases lay outside the gene matches. The CDR3 extends over 15 amino acids. In DNA form, the CDR3 reads TGTGCCATCAGTGGCGGTGGACAGGGGTACTATGGCTACACCTTC. Translated: CAISGGGQGYYGYTF.

This clone was seen a few times. The V and J genes are TRBV19 and TRBJ2-1; the D gene is possibly TRBD1 (5 bases). The CDR3 length is 12 residues. Germline V gene lookup returns CDR1 LNHDA and CDR2 SQIVND (reference sequence). Trimming stripped 10 bases from V and 5 bases from J, with 12 bases between. The CDR3 spells CATGGHHNEQFF. CDR3 in DNA: TGTGCCACCGGCGGACACCACAATGAGCAGTTCTTC.

The chain links TRBV4-1 to TRBJ2-1; 12 bases align to TRBD2. Germline V gives CDR1 MGHRA, CDR2 YSYEKL. The J segment lost 7 bases and the V segment lost 0 bases, leaving 4 bases of the junction unmatched. The CDR3 sequence is 16 residues long. The CDR3 sequence: CASSQEWGTSGNEQFF. The CDR3 region has the DNA TGCGCCAGCAGCCAAGAATGGGGGACTAGCGGGAATGAGCAGTTCTTC.

V is TRBV28 and J is TRBJ2-7; a possible D gene is TRBD1 (6 bases). Trimming stripped 4 bases from V and 5 bases from J, with 24 bases between. The V gene's germline CDR1 is MDHEN and CDR2 SYDVKM. There are 17 residues in the CDR3. The CDR3 loop reads CASSSLTSTGIEDEQYF. CDR3 bases: TGTGCCAGCAGTTCCCTCACCTCCACAGGGATTGAGGACGAGCAGTACTTC.

J is TRBJ2-2 and V is TRBV4-3, with TRBD1 matching 7 bases. CDR3 length: 20 residues. CDR1 LGHNA and CDR2 YSLEER come from the germline V gene. V was pared by 0 bases and J by 2 bases, with 15 bases of the junction left unmatched. The CDR3 bases are TGCGCCAGCAGCCAAGATTGGAGGTATTTTGGACAGGTTAACACCGGGGAGCTGTTTTTT. This codes for CASSQDWRYFGQVNTGELFF.

The chain couples TRBV5-6 to TRBJ1-1; D not certain. V dropped 0 bases and J dropped 5 bases, with 14 bases sitting between them. The germline CDR1 and CDR2 sequences are SGHDT and YYEEEE. This CDR3 comprises 15 residues. For the CDR3, the DNA is TGTGCCAGCAGCTTGGCGGGCCAGCCGGGGACTGAAGCTTTCTTT. Its translation: CASSLAGQPGTEAFF.

CDR3 DNA sequence: TGTGCCAGCAGTACGACAGGGTTTACTGAAGCTTTCTTT. Translation gives CASSTTGFTEAFF. The V and J genes are TRBV6-5 and TRBJ1-1, with 7 nucleotides matching TRBD1. Germline V gene data show CDR1 as MNHEY and CDR2 as SVGAGI. V was clipped by 5 bases and J by 5 bases; unmatched bases: 5. The CDR3 has 13 residues.

The chain has TRBV30 and TRBJ2-7, with 8 bases aligning to TRBD1. CDR1 and CDR2 from the germline V gene are GTSNPN and SVGIG (reference sequence). V lost 4 bases to trimming and J lost 2 bases; unmatched junction nucleotides: 10. The CDR3 is 15 amino acids. As DNA, the CDR3 is TGTGCCTGGATCGGTGTTGGGACAGGAGCCTACGAGCAGTACTTC. It is translated as CAWIGVGTGAYEQYF.

This chain joins TRBV5-8 and TRBJ2-7; the match to TRBD2 covers 7 bases. The CDR3 loop spans 15 amino acids. CDR1 is SGHTS, CDR2 YDEGEE, per germline. Germline trimming cut 2 bases from V and 2 bases from J; bases unmatched to any gene: 7. CDR3 coding DNA: TGTGCCAGCAGCTTAACAGCGGGACCAACCTACGAGCAGTACTTC. Its translation is CASSLTAGPTYEQYF.

The chain joins TRBV12-5 to TRBJ1-2; possible D gene TRBD1, 6 bases. CDR3 length: 16 amino acids. V lost 5 bases, J lost 4 bases, and 20 bases lay in between. From germline, CDR1 is LGHNT and CDR2 FRNRAP. CDR3 sequence (DNA): TGTGCTAGTGGTCCCGGGGGGCCCTCAAACATCTATGGCTACACCTTC. Its protein product is CASGPGGPSNIYGYTF.

This chain links TRBV7-9 with TRBJ2-1; 7 positions agree with TRBD1. Germline lookup yields CDR1 SEHNR and CDR2 FQNEAQ (reference sequence). The CDR3 is 15 amino acids. V was pared by 1 base and J by 7 bases, with 7 bases of the junction left unmatched. CDR3 sequence: CASSLGETGLNEQFF. The DNA for the CDR3 is TGTGCCAGCAGCTTAGGGGAGACAGGGTTGAATGAGCAGTTCTTC.

This chain uses TRBV7-6 with TRBJ2-1; D may be TRBD1 (6 bases). The germline V gene encodes CDR1 SGHVS and CDR2 FNYEAQ. This CDR3 comprises 17 residues. V was trimmed by 5 bases and J by 7 bases, leaving 24 bases between them. CDR3 DNA sequence: TGTGCCAGCAGCGCATCCGGGACAAAGAATTTACAGAATGAGCAGTTCTTC. Protein sequence: CASSASGTKNLQNEQFF.

This clone is a singleton in its sample. This sequence joins TRBV7-6 and TRBJ1-4; 8 bases fit TRBD1. The CDR3 sequence is 15 residues long. The germline V gene encodes CDR1 SGHVS and CDR2 FNYEAQ. The V and J ends lost 1 base and 8 bases, in that order; junction bases with no gene match: 6. CDR3 nucleotide sequence: TGTGCCAGCAGCTTAGTCAGGGGGCCTGCGGAAAAACTGTTTTTT. Translation gives CASSLVRGPAEKLFF.

The rearrangement uses TRBV13 and TRBJ2-7; 7 bases are shared with TRBD1. Germline loops: CDR1 PRHDT, CDR2 FYEKMQ (reference sequence). This CDR3 comprises 14 residues. J gave up 3 bases and V 5 bases, and 7 bases lay outside the gene matches. This chain's CDR3 is CASSPDRPNYEQYF. The CDR3 nucleotides read TGTGCCAGCAGCCCGGACAGGCCGAACTACGAGCAGTACTTC.

The J gene is TRBJ2-2, the V gene TRBV7-2; the D is unclear. The V end lost 5 bases, the J end lost 0 bases, and 13 bases lay between the germline ends. There are 16 residues in the CDR3. CDR1 and CDR2 (germline): SGHTA, FQGNSA. The CDR3 DNA reads TGTGCCAGCAGCCCCTTCCAAGTAGCGAACACCGGGGAGCTGTTTTTT. Its protein product is CASSPFQVANTGELFF.

This clone was recorded once. This sequence joins TRBV6-1 and TRBJ2-3, with 11 bases fitting TRBD2. CDR3 length equals 14 residues. Per germline, CDR1 MNHNS and CDR2 SASEGT. The trim removed 8 bases at V and 6 bases at J, leaving 7 bases unmatched. The CDR3, as DNA: TGTGCCAGCGGGATAGCGGGAGGGCCGGATACGCAGTATTTT. This translates into CASGIAGGPDTQYF.

This rearrangement joins TRBV18 to TRBJ2-2, with 8 bases aligning to TRBD2. The CDR3 has 18 residues. The germline V gene encodes CDR1 KGHSH and CDR2 LQKENI. J gave up 3 bases and V 3 bases, and 12 bases lay outside the gene matches. CDR3 amino acids: CASSPTGGAGEYTGELFF. The CDR3 bases are TGTGCCAGCTCACCTACCGGCGGAGCGGGAGAATACACCGGGGAGCTGTTTTTT.

The chain has TRBV5-6 and TRBJ2-4; 15 bases line up with TRBD2. Germline V gene lookup returns CDR1 SGHDT and CDR2 YYEEEE. V was clipped by 1 base and J by 8 bases; unmatched bases: 4. This CDR3 is built from 16 residues. CDR3 sequence: CASSLRTSGGVDIQYF. CDR3 nucleotide sequence: TGTGCCAGCAGCTTGCGGACTAGCGGGGGGGTTGACATTCAGTACTTC.

The V gene is TRBV5-1, the J gene TRBJ2-7, with TRBD1 as a possible D gene (5 bases). The CDR3 consists of 12 residues. Per the germline V gene, CDR1 is SGHRS and CDR2 is YFSETQ. Trimming shortened V by 0 bases and J by 5 bases, and 6 bases separated the two germline ends. The CDR3 coding sequence is TGCGCCAGCAGCTTGGTGGACAACGAGCAGTACTTC. It specifies CASSLVDNEQYF.

By its share, this clone is medium-sized. The identical CDR3 is also encoded by other nucleotide sequences in the sample. V is TRBV6-4 and J is TRBJ2-2; 9 bases align to TRBD2. V lost 4 bases, J lost 3 bases, and 0 bases stayed unmatched. Per germline, CDR1 MRHNA and CDR2 SNTAGT. There are 14 residues in the CDR3. This CDR3 is CASSGLADTGELFF. For the CDR3, the DNA is TGTGCCAGCAGTGGACTAGCGGACACCGGGGAGCTGTTTTTT.

The chain joins TRBV30 to TRBJ2-5; weak D call: TRBD2 (6 bases). The CDR3 runs to 16 residues. The V and J ends lost 2 bases and 0 bases respectively, with 16 bases between them. CDR1 GTSNPN and CDR2 SVGIG come from the germline V gene (reference sequence). The CDR3 DNA is TGTGCCTGGAGTACCCTCGGGGGTTCCCACCAAGAGACCCAGTACTTC. Translated, it gives CAWSTLGGSHQETQYF.

The rearrangement links TRBV27 to TRBJ2-7, with 8 nucleotides matching TRBD2. The CDR3 consists of 16 residues. CDR1 is MNHEY, CDR2 SMNVEV, per germline (reference sequence). Trimming took 2 bases from V and 0 from J; bases not matched to a gene: 6. The CDR3 coding sequence is TGTGCCAGCAGTTTAGGGGGCGGGGGGAACTCCTACGAGCAGTACTTC. Translating gives CASSLGGGGNSYEQYF.

This chain links TRBV30 with TRBJ2-7, with 10 bases matching TRBD2. This CDR3 contains 17 residues. Germline V lookup: CDR1 GTSNPN, CDR2 SVGIG (reference sequence). J gave up 6 bases and V 3 bases, and 17 bases lay outside the gene matches. In nucleotides, the CDR3 is TGTGCCTGGAGCCAACTCCAACTAGCGGGATCCCTCTTCGAGCAGTACTTC. As protein: CAWSQLQLAGSLFEQYF.

Here the CDR3 reads CASSLSTGYNEQFF. The CDR3 DNA reads as TGTGCCAGCAGCTTGTCAACGGGGTACAATGAGCAGTTCTTC. The chain combines TRBV5-6 with TRBJ2-1; TRBD2 is a possible D gene (5 bases). The CDR3 has 14 amino acids. Germline V gene data show CDR1 as SGHDT and CDR2 as YYEEEE. V was trimmed by 1 base and J by 4 bases, leaving 9 bases between them.